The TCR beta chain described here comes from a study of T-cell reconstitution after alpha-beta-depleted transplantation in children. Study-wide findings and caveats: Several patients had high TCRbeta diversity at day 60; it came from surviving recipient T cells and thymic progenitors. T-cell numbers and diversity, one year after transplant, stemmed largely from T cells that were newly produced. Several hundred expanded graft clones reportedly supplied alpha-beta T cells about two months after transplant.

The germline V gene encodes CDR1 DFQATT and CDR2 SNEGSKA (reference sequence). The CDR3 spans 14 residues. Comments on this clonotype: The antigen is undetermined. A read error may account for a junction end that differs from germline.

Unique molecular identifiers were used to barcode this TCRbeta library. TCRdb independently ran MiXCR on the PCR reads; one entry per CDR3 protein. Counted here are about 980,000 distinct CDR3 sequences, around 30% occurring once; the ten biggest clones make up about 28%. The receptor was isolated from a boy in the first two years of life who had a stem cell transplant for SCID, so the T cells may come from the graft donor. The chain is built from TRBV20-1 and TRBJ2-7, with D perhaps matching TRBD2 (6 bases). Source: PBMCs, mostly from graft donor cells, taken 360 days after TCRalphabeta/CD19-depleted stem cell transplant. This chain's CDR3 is CSSRVGGPLYEQYF. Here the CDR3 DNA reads TGCAGTTCTAGAGTCGGAGGGCCGCTCTACGAGCAGTACTTC.